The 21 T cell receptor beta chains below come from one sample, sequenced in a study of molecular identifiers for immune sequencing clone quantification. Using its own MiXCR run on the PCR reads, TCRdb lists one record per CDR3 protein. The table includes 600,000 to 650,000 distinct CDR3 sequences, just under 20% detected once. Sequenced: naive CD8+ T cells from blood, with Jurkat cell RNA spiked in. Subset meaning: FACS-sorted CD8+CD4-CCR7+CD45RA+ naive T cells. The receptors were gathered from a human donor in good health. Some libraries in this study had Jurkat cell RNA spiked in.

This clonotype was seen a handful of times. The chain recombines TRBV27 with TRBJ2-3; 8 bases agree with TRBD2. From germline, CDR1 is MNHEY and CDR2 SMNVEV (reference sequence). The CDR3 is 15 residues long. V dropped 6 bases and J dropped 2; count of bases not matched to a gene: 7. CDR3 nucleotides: TGTGCCAGCAGGGCGGGGGGATCATACACAGATACGCAGTATTTT. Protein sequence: CASRAGGSYTDTQYF.

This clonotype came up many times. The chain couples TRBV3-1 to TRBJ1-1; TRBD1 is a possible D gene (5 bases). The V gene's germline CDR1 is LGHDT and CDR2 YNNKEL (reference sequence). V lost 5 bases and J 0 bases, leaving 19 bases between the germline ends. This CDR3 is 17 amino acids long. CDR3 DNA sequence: TGTGCCAGCAGCTTCTCAACAATACAGGAGCTGAACACTGAAGCTTTCTTT. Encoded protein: CASSFSTIQELNTEAFF.

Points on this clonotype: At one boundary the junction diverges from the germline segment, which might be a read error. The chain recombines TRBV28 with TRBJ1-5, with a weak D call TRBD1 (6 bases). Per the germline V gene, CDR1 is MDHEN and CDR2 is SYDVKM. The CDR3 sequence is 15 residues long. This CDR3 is CASSFIRGSDQPQHF. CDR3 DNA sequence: TGTGCCAGCAGTTTCATCAGGGGTAGCGATCAGCCCCAGCATTTT.

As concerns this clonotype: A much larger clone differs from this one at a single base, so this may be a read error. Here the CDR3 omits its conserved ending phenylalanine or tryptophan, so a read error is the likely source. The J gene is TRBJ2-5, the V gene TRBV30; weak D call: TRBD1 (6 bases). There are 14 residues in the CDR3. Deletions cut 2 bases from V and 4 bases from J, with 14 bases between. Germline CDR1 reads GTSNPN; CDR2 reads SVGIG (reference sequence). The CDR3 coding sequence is TGTGCCTGGAGTCACTATACAGGGCCAGAGACCCAGTACTCC. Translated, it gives CAWSHYTGPETQYS.

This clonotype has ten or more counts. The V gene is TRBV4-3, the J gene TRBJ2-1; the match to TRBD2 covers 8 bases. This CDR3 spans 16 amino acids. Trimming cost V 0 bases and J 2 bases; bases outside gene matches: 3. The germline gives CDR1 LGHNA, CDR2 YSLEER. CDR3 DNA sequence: TGCGCCAGCAGCCAAGATATTAGCGGGACCTACAATGAGCAGTTCTTC. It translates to CASSQDISGTYNEQFF.

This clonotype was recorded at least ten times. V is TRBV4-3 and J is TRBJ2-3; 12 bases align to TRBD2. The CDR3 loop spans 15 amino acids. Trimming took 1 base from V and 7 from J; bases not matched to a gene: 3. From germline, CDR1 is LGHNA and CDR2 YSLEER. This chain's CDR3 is CASSQGLAGANTQYF. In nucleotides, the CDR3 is TGCGCCAGCAGCCAAGGACTAGCGGGGGCGAATACGCAGTATTTT.

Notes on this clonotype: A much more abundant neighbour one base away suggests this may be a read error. CDR3 in DNA: TGTGCCAGCGGCCGCCGACAGGGCAGTGGAACCGGGGAGCTGTTTTTT. Protein sequence: CASGRRQGSGTGELFF. This chain joins TRBV14 and TRBJ2-2, with 7 positions matching TRBD1. Germline V gene data show CDR1 as SGHDN and CDR2 as FVKESK. With 8 bases clipped from V and 5 bases from J, the junction kept 14 bases outside the gene matches. The CDR3 is made up of 16 amino acids.

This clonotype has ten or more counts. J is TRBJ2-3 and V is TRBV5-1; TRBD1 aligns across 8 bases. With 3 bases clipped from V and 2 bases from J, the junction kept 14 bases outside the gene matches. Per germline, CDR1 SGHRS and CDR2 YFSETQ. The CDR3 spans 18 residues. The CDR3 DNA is TGCGCCAGCAGCTGGCTACTTCGGACAGGGTATATCACAGATACGCAGTATTTT. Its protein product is CASSWLLRTGYITDTQYF.

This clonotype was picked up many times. CDR3 residues: CASLTGTEAYEQYF. CDR3 DNA: TGTGCCAGCCTAACCGGGACAGAGGCCTACGAGCAGTACTTC. This chain links TRBV6-1 with TRBJ2-7; 7 bases line up with TRBD1. The germline V gene has CDR1 MNHNS and CDR2 SASEGT. This CDR3 contains 14 residues. After removal of 8 bases from V and 2 bases from J, the junction contained 9 bases not matched to a gene.

The CDR3 reads CASSLATAINTEAFF. DNA of the CDR3: TGTGCCAGCAGCTTAGCGACAGCCATCAACACTGAAGCTTTCTTT. The chain links TRBV7-2 to TRBJ1-1; possible D gene TRBD1, 5 bases. The CDR3 loop spans 15 amino acids. The V and J ends lost 0 bases and 2 bases respectively, with 10 bases between them. Germline loops: CDR1 SGHTA, CDR2 FQGNSA.

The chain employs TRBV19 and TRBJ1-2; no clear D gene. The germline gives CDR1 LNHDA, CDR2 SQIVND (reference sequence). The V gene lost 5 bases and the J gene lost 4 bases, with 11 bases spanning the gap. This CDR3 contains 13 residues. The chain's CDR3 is CASSFAGTYGYTF. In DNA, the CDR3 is TGTGCCAGTAGTTTTGCAGGCACCTATGGCTACACCTTC.

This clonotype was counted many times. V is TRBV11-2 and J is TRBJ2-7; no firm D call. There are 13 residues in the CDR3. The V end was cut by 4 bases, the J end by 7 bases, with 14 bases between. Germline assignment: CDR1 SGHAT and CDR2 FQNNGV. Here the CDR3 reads CASSSPSRLEQYF. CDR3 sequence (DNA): TGTGCCAGCAGCTCGCCATCAAGGCTTGAGCAGTACTTC.

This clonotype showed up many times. CDR3 DNA: TGTGCCAGCTCACCGGGAATGACAGGGATGGGAAATCAGCCCCAGCATTTT. Translating it yields CASSPGMTGMGNQPQHF. This chain links TRBV18 with TRBJ1-5; 7 bases match TRBD1. The CDR3 has 17 amino acids. Trimming at V came to 3 bases and at J to 4 bases, leaving 12 bases not matched to a gene. Germline CDR1 is KGHSH and CDR2 is LQKENI.

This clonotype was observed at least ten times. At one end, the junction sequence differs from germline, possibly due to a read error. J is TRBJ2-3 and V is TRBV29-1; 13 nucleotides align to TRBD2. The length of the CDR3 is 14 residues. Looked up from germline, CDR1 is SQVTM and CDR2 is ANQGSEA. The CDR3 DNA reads TGCAGCGTTGAGGAAATCTGGACTAGCGGGGGAATTATGTTT. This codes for CSVEEIWTSGGIMF.

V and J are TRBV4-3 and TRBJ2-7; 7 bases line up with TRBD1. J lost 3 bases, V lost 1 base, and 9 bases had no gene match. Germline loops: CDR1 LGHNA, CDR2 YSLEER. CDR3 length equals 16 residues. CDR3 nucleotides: TGCGCCAGCAGCCAAGTGCGGACAGGAATCCGCTACGAGCAGTACTTC. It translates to CASSQVRTGIRYEQYF.

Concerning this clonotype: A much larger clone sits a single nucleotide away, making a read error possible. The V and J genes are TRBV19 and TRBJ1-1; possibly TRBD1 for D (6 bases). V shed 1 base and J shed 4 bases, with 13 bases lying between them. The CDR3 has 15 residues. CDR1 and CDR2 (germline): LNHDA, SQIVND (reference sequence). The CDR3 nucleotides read TGTGCCAGTAGTATAGCCCGGACAGAGGGCACTGAAGCTTTCTTT. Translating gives CASSIARTEGTEAFF.

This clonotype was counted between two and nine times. CDR3: CASSLARDLNFRYNEQFF. The CDR3 DNA is TGTGCCAGCAGCTTAGCCCGGGACCTAAACTTTCGGTACAATGAGCAGTTCTTC. The chain employs TRBV7-9 and TRBJ2-1, with D perhaps TRBD1 or TRBD2 (5 bases each). Per the germline V gene, CDR1 is SEHNR and CDR2 is FQNEAQ (reference sequence). The CDR3 is made up of 18 amino acids. Trimming cost V 0 bases and J 4 bases, with 19 bases left between them. The whole variable domain, filled in from reference TRBV7-9 and TRBJ2-1, reads DTGVSQNPRHKITKRGQNVTFRCDPISEHNRLYWYRQTLGQGPEFLTYFQNEAQLEKSRLLSDRFSAERPKGSFSTLEIQRTEQGDSAMYLCASSLARDLNFRYNEQFFGPGTRLTVL.

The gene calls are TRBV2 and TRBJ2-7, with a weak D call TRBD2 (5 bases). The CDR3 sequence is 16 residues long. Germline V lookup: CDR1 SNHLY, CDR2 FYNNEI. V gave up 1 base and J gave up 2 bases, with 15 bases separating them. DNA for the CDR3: TGTGCCAGCAGTGAAGGCGGTGCGGGCGGTACCTACGAGCAGTACTTC. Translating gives CASSEGGAGGTYEQYF.

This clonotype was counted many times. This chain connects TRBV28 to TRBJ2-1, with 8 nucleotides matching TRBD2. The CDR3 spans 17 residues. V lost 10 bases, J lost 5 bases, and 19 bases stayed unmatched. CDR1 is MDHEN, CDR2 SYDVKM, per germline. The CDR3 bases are TGTGCCACCGAATCCTGGGTAGCGGGACACTGGGACAATGAGCAGTTCTTC. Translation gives CATESWVAGHWDNEQFF.

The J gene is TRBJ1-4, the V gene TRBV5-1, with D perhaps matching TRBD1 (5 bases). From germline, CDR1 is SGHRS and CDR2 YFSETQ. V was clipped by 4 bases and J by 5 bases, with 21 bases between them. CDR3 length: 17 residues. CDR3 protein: CASSPSLPRDGNEKLFF. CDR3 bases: TGCGCCAGCAGCCCCAGCCTTCCCCGGGACGGCAATGAAAAACTGTTTTTT.

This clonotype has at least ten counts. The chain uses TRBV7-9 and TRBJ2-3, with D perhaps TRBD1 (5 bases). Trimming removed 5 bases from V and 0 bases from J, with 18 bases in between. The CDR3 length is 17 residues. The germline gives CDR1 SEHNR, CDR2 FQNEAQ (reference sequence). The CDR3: CASSPLTVRASTDTQYF. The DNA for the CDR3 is TGTGCCAGCAGCCCCTTGACAGTTAGGGCCAGCACAGATACGCAGTATTTT.